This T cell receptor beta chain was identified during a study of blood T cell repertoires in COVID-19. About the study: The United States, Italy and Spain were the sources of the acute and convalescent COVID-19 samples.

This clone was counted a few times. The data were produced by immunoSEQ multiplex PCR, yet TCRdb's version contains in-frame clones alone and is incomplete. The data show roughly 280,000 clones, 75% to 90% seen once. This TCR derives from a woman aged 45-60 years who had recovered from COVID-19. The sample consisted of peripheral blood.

The DNA of the CDR3 is TGTGCCAGCAGCTTGGACAGGGAAGGGGCCCTGACCGGGGAGCTGTTTTTT. Translating it yields CASSLDREGALTGELFF. The chain joins TRBV3-1 (or the pseudogene TRBV3-2) to TRBJ2-2; 8 positions match TRBD1. Germline values: CDR1 LGHDT, CDR2 YNNKEL (reference sequence). The CDR3 has 17 residues. Unmatched junction bases numbered 13, after V lost 5 bases and J lost 5 bases.